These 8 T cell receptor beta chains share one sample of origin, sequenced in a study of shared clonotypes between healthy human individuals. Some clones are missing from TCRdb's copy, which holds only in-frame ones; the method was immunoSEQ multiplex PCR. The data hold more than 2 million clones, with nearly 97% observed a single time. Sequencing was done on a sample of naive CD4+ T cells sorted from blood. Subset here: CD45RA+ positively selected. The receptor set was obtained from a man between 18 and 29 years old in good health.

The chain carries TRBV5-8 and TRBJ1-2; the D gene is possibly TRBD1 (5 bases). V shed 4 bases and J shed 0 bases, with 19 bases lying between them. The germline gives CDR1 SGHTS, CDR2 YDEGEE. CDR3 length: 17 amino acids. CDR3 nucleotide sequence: TGTGCCAGCAGCCTTACCCCCGGGACCGCGCCTAACTATGGCTACACCTTC. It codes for CASSLTPGTAPNYGYTF.

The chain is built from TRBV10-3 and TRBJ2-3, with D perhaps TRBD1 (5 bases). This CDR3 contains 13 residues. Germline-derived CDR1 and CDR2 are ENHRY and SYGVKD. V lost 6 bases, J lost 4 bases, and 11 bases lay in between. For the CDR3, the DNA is TGTGCCATCAGCGCAGGGTTGGCAGATACGCAGTATTTT. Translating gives CAISAGLADTQYF.

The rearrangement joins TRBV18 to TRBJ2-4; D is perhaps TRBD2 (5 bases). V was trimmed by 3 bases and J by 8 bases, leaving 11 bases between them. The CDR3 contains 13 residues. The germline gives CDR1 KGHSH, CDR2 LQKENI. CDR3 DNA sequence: TGTGCCAGCTCACCGGCCCGGGGTGACATTCAGTACTTC. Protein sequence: CASSPARGDIQYF.

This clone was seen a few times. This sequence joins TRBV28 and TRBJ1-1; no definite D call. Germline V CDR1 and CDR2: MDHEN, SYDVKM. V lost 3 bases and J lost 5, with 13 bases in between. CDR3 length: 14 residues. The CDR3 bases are TGTGCCAGCAGTTTCTTAAACTTCGGAACTGAAGCTTTCTTT. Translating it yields CASSFLNFGTEAFF.

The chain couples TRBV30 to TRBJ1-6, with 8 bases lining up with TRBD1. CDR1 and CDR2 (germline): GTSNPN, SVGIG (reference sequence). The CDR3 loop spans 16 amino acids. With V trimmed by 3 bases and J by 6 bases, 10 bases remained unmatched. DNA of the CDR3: TGTGCCTGGAGGTTGGCAGGGGGCGTCGGTAATTCACCCCTCCACTTT. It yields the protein CAWRLAGGVGNSPLHF.

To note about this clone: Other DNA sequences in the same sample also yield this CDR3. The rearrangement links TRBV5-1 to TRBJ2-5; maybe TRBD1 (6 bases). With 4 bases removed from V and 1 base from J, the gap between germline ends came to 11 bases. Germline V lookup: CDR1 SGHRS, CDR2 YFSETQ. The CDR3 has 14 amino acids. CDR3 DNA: TGCGCCAGCAGCCTTACAGGGTTCCAAGAGACCCAGTACTTC. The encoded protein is CASSLTGFQETQYF.

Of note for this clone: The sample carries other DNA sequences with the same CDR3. CDR3 coding DNA: TGTGCCAGCAGTGAACTAGCGGGCTACAATGAGCAGTTCTTC. It translates to CASSELAGYNEQFF. This chain joins TRBV2 and TRBJ2-1; the match to TRBD2 covers 8 bases. The CDR3 sequence is 14 residues long. The germline gives CDR1 SNHLY, CDR2 FYNNEI. V lost 2 bases, J lost 3 bases, and 0 bases stayed unmatched.

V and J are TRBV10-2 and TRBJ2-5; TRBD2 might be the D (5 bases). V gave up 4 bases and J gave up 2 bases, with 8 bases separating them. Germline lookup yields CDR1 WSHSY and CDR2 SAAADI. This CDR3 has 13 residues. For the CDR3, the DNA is TGCGCCAGCAGTGGGGAGAAACAAGAGACCCAGTACTTC. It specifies CASSGEKQETQYF.